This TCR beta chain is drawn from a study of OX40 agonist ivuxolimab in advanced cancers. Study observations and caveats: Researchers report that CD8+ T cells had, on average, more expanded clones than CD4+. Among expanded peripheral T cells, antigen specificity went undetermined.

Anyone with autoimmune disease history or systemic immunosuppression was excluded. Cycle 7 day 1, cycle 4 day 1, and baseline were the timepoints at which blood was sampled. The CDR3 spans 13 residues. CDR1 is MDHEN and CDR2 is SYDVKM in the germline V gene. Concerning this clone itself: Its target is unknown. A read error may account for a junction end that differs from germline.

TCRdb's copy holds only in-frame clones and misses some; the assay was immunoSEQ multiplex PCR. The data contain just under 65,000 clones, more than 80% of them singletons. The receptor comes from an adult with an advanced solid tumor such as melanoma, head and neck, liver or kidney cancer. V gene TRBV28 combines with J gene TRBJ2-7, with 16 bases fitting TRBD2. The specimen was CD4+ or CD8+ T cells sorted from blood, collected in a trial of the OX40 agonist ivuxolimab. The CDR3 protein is CASSLGTSGRASF. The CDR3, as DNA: TGTGCCAGCAGCCTAGGGACTAGCGGGAGGGCCTCCTTC.